The 30 T cell receptor beta chains given below trace back to one sample, sequenced in a study of blood T cell repertoires in COVID-19. Libraries were prepared by immunoSEQ multiplex PCR; TCRdb keeps only in-frame clonotypes and omits some of them. The repertoire holds roughly 150,000 clones, roughly 87% seen once, with less than 5% in the top ten. The material sequenced was PBMCs or T cells enriched from blood (not recorded which). These receptor sequences come from a woman in her thirties or forties who had been exposed to COVID-19.

The J gene is TRBJ2-2, the V gene TRBV28; TRBD2 agrees at 12 bases. With 5 bases clipped from V and 2 bases from J, the junction kept 3 bases outside the gene matches. Germline loops: CDR1 MDHEN, CDR2 SYDVKM. CDR3 length equals 16 residues. CDR3 nucleotides: TGTGCCAGCAGTCCTAGCGGGAGGGCCAACACCGGGGAGCTGTTTTTT. Amino acid sequence: CASSPSGRANTGELFF.

The chain employs TRBV23-1 and TRBJ2-5, with D maybe TRBD2 (5 bases). TRBV23-1 qualifies as an ORF whose function is uncertain. Trimming removed 9 bases at V and 4 bases at J, with 12 bases between. The CDR3 spans 12 residues. Written as DNA, the CDR3 is TGCGCCAGAGAGGACGAGGGAGAGACCCAGTACTTC. This sequence encodes CAREDEGETQYF.

The chain employs TRBV10-3 and TRBJ2-3; 10 bases align to TRBD1. Trimming cost V 7 bases and J 6 bases; bases outside gene matches: 4. The CDR3 contains 13 residues. Germline V gene sequence: CDR1 ENHRY, CDR2 SYGVKD. The CDR3 here is CAITTGGADTQYF. In DNA, the CDR3 is TGTGCCATCACGACAGGGGGCGCGGATACGCAGTATTTT.

The chain is built from TRBV7-8 and TRBJ1-4; D ambiguous. Germline V lookup: CDR1 SGHVS, CDR2 FQNEAQ. The CDR3 has 14 residues. V lost 5 bases, J lost 6 bases, and 13 bases lay in between. The CDR3 region is CASSEIWSYEKLFF. The CDR3 DNA is TGTGCCAGCAGCGAGATCTGGAGCTATGAAAAACTGTTTTTT.

V and J are TRBV5-5 and TRBJ2-3; TRBD2 is a possible D gene (5 bases). Germline V lookup: CDR1 SGHKS, CDR2 YYEKEE (reference sequence). Trimming took off 4 bases at V and 1 base at J, with 16 bases between the two ends. The CDR3 runs to 16 residues. CDR3 sequence (DNA): TGTGCCAGCAGCCTGTTAAGTGGGAGAGGCACAGATACGCAGTATTTT. Protein sequence: CASSLLSGRGTDTQYF.

The J gene is TRBJ2-1, the V gene TRBV19, with D unclear. Germline V gene data show CDR1 as LNHDA and CDR2 as SQIVND (reference sequence). The length of the CDR3 is 12 residues. The ends were cut back, 2 bases at V and 6 bases at J, with 5 bases in the middle. This CDR3 reads CASSIQVNEQFF. The CDR3 DNA follows: TGTGCCAGTAGTATACAGGTCAATGAGCAGTTCTTC. Full variable domain (missing parts from reference TRBV19 and TRBJ2-1): DGGITQSPKYLFRKEGQNVTLSCEQNLNHDAMYWYRQDPGQGLRLIYYSQIVNDFQKGDIAEGYSVSREKKESFPLTVTSAQKNPTAFYLCASSIQVNEQFFGPGTRLTVL.

This chain joins TRBV2 and TRBJ2-7; D might be TRBD2 (7 bases). Germline CDR1 is SNHLY and CDR2 is FYNNEI. The CDR3 totals 17 residues. The V end was cut by 6 bases, the J end by 0 bases, with 21 bases between. The CDR3 bases are TGTGCCAGCAGGGGAGGGGCAGGGGCGATATTCTCCTACGAGCAGTACTTC. Translation gives CASRGGAGAIFSYEQYF.

This rearrangement joins TRBV7-2 to TRBJ1-6; TRBD1 matches 10 bases. The CDR3 extends over 18 amino acids. The trim removed 5 bases at V and 9 bases at J, leaving 16 bases unmatched. Germline CDR1 is SGHTA and CDR2 is FQGNSA. CDR3 coding DNA: TGTGCCAGCAGCCTTATTGTGGGACCGGGACAGGGGTCTTCACCCCTCCACTTT. Its translation: CASSLIVGPGQGSSPLHF.

The chain couples TRBV28 to TRBJ2-1; TRBD1 aligns across 8 bases. This CDR3 comprises 15 residues. V dropped 5 bases and J dropped 3; count of bases not matched to a gene: 6. CDR1 MDHEN and CDR2 SYDVKM come from the germline V gene. CDR3 residues: CASSMGQVVYNEQFF. The CDR3 DNA sequence: TGTGCCAGCAGTATGGGACAGGTCGTCTACAATGAGCAGTTCTTC.

The chain joins TRBV19 to TRBJ1-2; 7 bases agree with TRBD1. CDR1 is LNHDA and CDR2 is SQIVND in the germline V gene (reference sequence). The CDR3 length is 14 residues. V dropped 7 bases and J dropped 3; count of bases not matched to a gene: 8. The CDR3: CASTGYTGDYGYTF. The CDR3 region has the DNA TGTGCCAGTACTGGATATACAGGGGACTATGGCTACACCTTC.

The chain carries TRBV6-5 and TRBJ2-3, with D perhaps matching TRBD2 (6 bases). CDR3 length equals 13 residues. The V gene lost 6 bases and the J gene lost 0 bases, with 7 bases spanning the gap. CDR1 is MNHEY, CDR2 SVGAGI, per germline. The CDR3 bases are TGTGCCAGCAGGCGGGACAGCACAGATACGCAGTATTTT. Its translation is CASRRDSTDTQYF.

This sequence joins TRBV27 and TRBJ1-4, with D possibly matching TRBD1 (6 bases). Germline CDR1 MNHEY, CDR2 SMNVEV (reference sequence). V was cut by 10 bases and J by 8 bases, with 17 bases left in between. The CDR3 is 13 amino acids. In DNA, the CDR3 is TGTGCCACCGCAAGGGGGGGCGACGAAAAACTGTTTTTT. Translation: CATARGGDEKLFF.

CDR3 bases: TGTGCCAGCAGCGTAGGGGAGGGGCCCCAGCATTTT. Translated: CASSVGEGPQHF. The chain joins TRBV9 to TRBJ1-5; no clear D gene. Germline assignment: CDR1 SGDLS and CDR2 YYNGEE. The CDR3 is 12 residues long. Trimming removed 0 bases from V and 9 bases from J, with 7 bases in between.

The genes are TRBV7-2 and TRBJ2-5, with D perhaps matching TRBD2 (6 bases). Trimming removed 2 bases at V and 5 bases at J, with 15 bases between. The length of the CDR3 is 15 residues. Per germline, CDR1 SGHTA and CDR2 FQGNSA. For the CDR3, the DNA is TGTGCCAGCAGCTTAACGGAGACTAGGGTCGAGACCCAGTACTTC. Translation gives CASSLTETRVETQYF.

This chain connects TRBV5-5 to TRBJ1-2; D possibly corresponds to TRBD1 (5 bases). CDR1 and CDR2 from the germline V gene are SGHKS and YYEKEE (reference sequence). This CDR3 contains 16 residues. V gave up 6 bases and J gave up 1 base, with 19 bases separating them. The CDR3 nucleotides read TGTGCCAGCACCCAACAAGACAGACCTCATAACTATGGCTACACCTTC. Its translation is CASTQQDRPHNYGYTF.

CDR3: CASMTGIRGRDKNIQYF. The CDR3 coding sequence is TGTGCCAGCATGACAGGGATCAGGGGTCGAGATAAAAACATTCAGTACTTC. The chain joins TRBV28 to TRBJ2-4; 7 bases map to TRBD1. The CDR3 is 17 amino acids. V gave up 7 bases and J gave up 4 bases; unmatched junction bases: 16. The germline V gene encodes CDR1 MDHEN and CDR2 SYDVKM.

J is TRBJ2-5 and V is TRBV5-8; 10 bases are a match to TRBD2. The CDR3 contains 17 residues. V dropped 4 bases and J dropped 4; count of bases not matched to a gene: 13. Per the germline V gene, CDR1 is SGHTS and CDR2 is YDEGEE. The CDR3 reads CASSPLATSGFRETQYF. CDR3 coding DNA: TGTGCCAGCAGCCCGCTAGCGACTAGCGGGTTTAGAGAGACCCAGTACTTC.

The rearrangement joins TRBV4-1 to TRBJ2-1, with D possibly TRBD2 on 6 matching bases. Trimming took 3 bases from V and 6 from J, leaving 18 bases between them. The CDR3 is made up of 16 amino acids. Germline V gene data show CDR1 as MGHRA and CDR2 as YSYEKL. CDR3 amino acids: CASSQSPLIAANEQFF. CDR3 sequence (DNA): TGCGCCAGCAGCCAGTCGCCTCTGATAGCGGCCAATGAGCAGTTCTTC.

The chain carries TRBV14 and TRBJ2-4; 7 bases map to TRBD2. CDR1 is SGHDN and CDR2 is FVKESK in the germline V gene. V was clipped by 3 bases and J by 3 bases; unmatched bases: 11. The CDR3 contains 17 residues. CDR3 nucleotide sequence: TGTGCCAGCAGCCAGGAAGGAGTGAGCGGGGACAAAAACATTCAGTACTTC. Translation gives CASSQEGVSGDKNIQYF.

This chain connects TRBV6-2 or TRBV6-3 to TRBJ2-7; tentatively, D is TRBD2 (5 bases). The ends were cut back, 5 bases at V and 7 bases at J, with 21 bases in the middle. This CDR3 spans 15 amino acids. The germline V gene has CDR1 MNHEY and CDR2 SVGEGT. The CDR3 loop is CASSPTDWPRREQYF. Here the CDR3 DNA reads TGTGCCAGCAGTCCGACGGACTGGCCCCGGAGGGAGCAGTACTTC.

The chain employs TRBV7-2 and TRBJ1-3; tentative D call: TRBD1 (6 bases). This CDR3 comprises 17 residues. The germline gives CDR1 SGHTA, CDR2 FQGNSA. V lost 0 bases and J lost 0, with 12 bases in between. CDR3 DNA sequence: TGTGCCAGCAGCTTAGCCCCGGGACAAAACTCTGGAAACACCATATATTTT. Residues: CASSLAPGQNSGNTIYF. The full variable domain, in which reference TRBV7-2 and TRBJ1-3 provide the parts outside the CDR3, is GAGVSQSPSNKVTEKGKDVELRCDPISGHTALYWYRQSLGQGLEFLIYFQGNSAPDKSGLPSDRFSAERTGGSVSTLTIQRTQQEDSAVYLCASSLAPGQNSGNTIYFGEGSWLTVV.

The genes are TRBV9 and TRBJ1-1; D gene ambiguous. V lost 3 bases to trimming and J lost 1 base, with 10 bases between them. The CDR3 covers 14 residues. The germline gives CDR1 SGDLS, CDR2 YYNGEE. The CDR3 DNA reads as TGTGCCAGCAGCGAAGGCGGAGGGAACACTGAAGCTTTCTTT. It is translated as CASSEGGGNTEAFF.

V is TRBV6-5 and J is TRBJ2-6, with a weak D call TRBD1 (6 bases). In germline, CDR1 is MNHEY, CDR2 SVGAGI. CDR3 length equals 15 residues. Trimming shortened V by 6 bases and J by 2 bases, and 11 bases separated the two germline ends. The CDR3 DNA is TGTGCCAGCAGGGCCAGGGGTACTGGGGCCAACGTCCTGACTTTC. It yields the protein CASRARGTGANVLTF.

The CDR3: CASSYSGTNNSPLHF. The CDR3, as DNA: TGTGCCAGCAGCTATTCCGGGACAAATAATTCACCCCTCCACTTT. The J gene is TRBJ1-6, the V gene TRBV11-2; a possible D gene is TRBD1 (6 bases). V was clipped by 4 bases and J by 5 bases, with 12 bases between them. Germline V CDR1 and CDR2: SGHAT, FQNNGV. This CDR3 has 15 amino acids. Supplemented by reference TRBV11-2 and TRBJ1-6, the full variable domain reads EAGVAQSPRYKIIEKRQSVAFWCNPISGHATLYWYQQILGQGPKLLIQFQNNGVVDDSQLPKDRFSAERLKGVDSTLKIQPAKLEDSAVYLCASSYSGTNNSPLHFGNGTRLTVT.

The CDR3 bases are TGTGCCAGTAGTTCTCGGGCGGGTAGCCAAGAGACCCAGTACTTC. As protein: CASSSRAGSQETQYF. The chain couples TRBV19 to TRBJ2-5; D may be TRBD2 (5 bases). The CDR3 is made up of 15 amino acids. V lost 5 bases to trimming and J lost 1 base, with 14 bases between them. Germline CDR1 LNHDA, CDR2 SQIVND (reference sequence).

This clone showed up just a few times. The rearrangement links TRBV2 to TRBJ1-6, with D perhaps matching TRBD1 (6 bases). This CDR3 region has 13 residues. V was trimmed by 7 bases and J by 7 bases, leaving 11 bases between them. CDR1 is SNHLY and CDR2 is FYNNEI in the germline V gene. This CDR3 reads CASNRDNNSPLHF. CDR3 nucleotide sequence: TGTGCCAGCAACCGGGACAACAATTCACCCCTCCACTTT.

The V and J genes are TRBV12-5 and TRBJ2-6; tentatively, D is TRBD1 (6 bases). Germline assignment: CDR1 LGHNT and CDR2 FRNRAP. CDR3 length: 16 amino acids. With 3 bases removed from V and 4 bases from J, the gap between germline ends came to 13 bases. CDR3 nucleotides: TGTGCTAGTGGTTTCGACAGGTCGGGAGGGGCCAACGTCCTGACTTTC. It translates to CASGFDRSGGANVLTF.

The chain carries TRBV7-2 and TRBJ1-3; 7 nucleotides match TRBD1. From germline, CDR1 is SGHTA and CDR2 FQGNSA. There are 16 residues in the CDR3. The V and J ends lost 0 bases and 1 base, in that order; junction bases with no gene match: 3. CDR3 sequence: CASSLAKTGSGNTIYF. CDR3 coding DNA: TGTGCCAGCAGCTTAGCTAAGACAGGGTCTGGAAACACCATATATTTT.

V and J are TRBV7-9 and TRBJ2-5, with TRBD2 identical over 13 bases. Per germline, CDR1 SEHNR and CDR2 FQNEAQ (reference sequence). Trimming removed 5 bases from V and 3 bases from J; junction bases left unmatched: 6. The CDR3 contains 16 residues. The CDR3 loop is CASSIRGLAGEETQYF. The CDR3 region has the DNA TGTGCCAGCAGCATTCGAGGACTAGCGGGAGAAGAGACCCAGTACTTC.

The chain carries TRBV4-1 and TRBJ1-2, with 10 bases identical to TRBD1. The CDR3 extends over 16 amino acids. The V and J ends lost 9 bases and 8 bases, in that order; junction bases with no gene match: 18. Germline loops: CDR1 MGHRA, CDR2 YSYEKL. The CDR3 loop reads CASTPNNLDRGRGYTF. For the CDR3, the DNA is TGCGCCAGTACCCCCAACAATCTAGACAGGGGGCGCGGCTACACCTTC.